What follows are 10 T cell receptor beta chains derived from one specimen sequenced in a study of identical twins. TCRdb reprocessed the 5' RACE reads via MiXCR and lists one record per CDR3 protein. The sample shows roughly 200,000 distinct CDR3 sequences, about 16% of them seen only once. These data also formed part of another study, on T cells expressing NK-cell markers.

Source material: CD8+ T cells sorted from blood. The receptors were sampled from a woman younger than 30 in good health.

This clonotype occurred a few times. The chain recombines TRBV9 with TRBJ2-1, with unresolved D. CDR1 SGDLS and CDR2 YYNGEE come from the germline V gene. The CDR3 extends over 12 amino acids. Trimming left V 5 bases short and J 5 bases short, with 8 bases between. The DNA of the CDR3 is TGTGCCAGCAGTGGCCTACACAATGAGCAGTTCTTC. This sequence encodes CASSGLHNEQFF.

This chain connects TRBV4-1 to TRBJ2-7; 7 nucleotides line up with TRBD1. CDR3 length equals 14 residues. Germline V gives CDR1 MGHRA, CDR2 YSYEKL. The junction had 2 bases not matched to a gene; V was cut back by 0 bases and J by 3 bases. The CDR3 loop is CASSQDWDSYEQYF. The CDR3 bases are TGCGCCAGCAGCCAAGACTGGGACAGCTACGAGCAGTACTTC.

This clonotype has only a few counts. The genes are TRBV11-2 and TRBJ2-2, with D unresolved. This CDR3 has 14 amino acids. The V and J ends lost 1 base and 4 bases respectively, with 7 bases between them. Germline CDR1 reads SGHAT; CDR2 reads FQNNGV. The DNA of the CDR3 is TGTGCCAGCAGCTTAGGTTACGGCACCGGGGAGCTGTTTTTT. Translation: CASSLGYGTGELFF.

This clonotype was seen a few times. The chain combines TRBV7-8 with TRBJ2-3; TRBD1 matches at 9 bases. Germline CDR1 reads SGHVS; CDR2 reads FQNEAQ. V lost 0 bases to trimming and J lost 5 bases; unmatched junction nucleotides: 12. This CDR3 has 18 amino acids. The CDR3 loop is CASSLAGTGPALEDTQYF. CDR3 in DNA: TGTGCCAGCAGCTTAGCGGGGACAGGGCCAGCGCTTGAAGATACGCAGTATTTT. Supplemented by reference TRBV7-8 and TRBJ2-3, the full variable domain reads GAGVSQSPRYKVAKRGQDVALRCDPISGHVSLFWYQQALGQGPEFLTYFQNEAQLDKSGLPSDRFFAERPEGSVSTLKIQRTQQEDSAVYLCASSLAGTGPALEDTQYFGPGTRLTVL.

This clonotype appeared a few times. A much larger clonotype is one base distant, so this may be a read error. This chain uses TRBV6-2 or TRBV6-3 with TRBJ2-7; no clear D. The CDR3 is 11 amino acids. Deletions cut 7 bases from V and 0 bases from J, with 4 bases between. The germline V gene encodes CDR1 MNHEY and CDR2 SVGEGT. The CDR3 coding sequence is TGTGCCAGCACCCTCTCCTACGAGCAGTACTTC. Protein sequence: CASTLSYEQYF.

The J gene is TRBJ2-7, the V gene TRBV20-1; 9 nucleotides agree with TRBD1. Germline-derived CDR1 and CDR2 are DFQATT and SNEGSKA (reference sequence). CDR3 length: 15 amino acids. Trimming took 3 bases from V and 0 from J; bases not matched to a gene: 6. CDR3 in amino acids: CSARWAGQGSYEQYF. The CDR3 nucleotides read TGCAGTGCTAGGTGGGCGGGACAGGGCTCCTACGAGCAGTACTTC.

In its sample, this clonotype was seen a few times. The V and J genes are TRBV7-3 and TRBJ1-3; maybe TRBD1 (5 bases). This CDR3 comprises 15 residues. CDR1 SGHTA and CDR2 FQGTGA come from the germline V gene. Trimming left V 6 bases short and J 0 bases short, with 12 bases between. The CDR3 DNA is TGTGCCAGCAGTCAAACAGGTTACTCTGGAAACACCATATATTTT. It translates to CASSQTGYSGNTIYF.

The sample holds one count of this clonotype. V gene TRBV13 combines with J gene TRBJ2-7, with 9 positions matching TRBD2. This CDR3 contains 15 residues. The V gene's germline CDR1 is PRHDT and CDR2 FYEKMQ (reference sequence). With 3 bases clipped from V and 2 bases from J, the junction kept 5 bases outside the gene matches. The CDR3 loop reads CASSFGAGGAYEQYF. DNA for the CDR3: TGTGCCAGCAGCTTCGGAGCGGGGGGCGCCTACGAGCAGTACTTC.

The chain couples TRBV11-2 to TRBJ2-1, with D uncertain. CDR1 SGHAT and CDR2 FQNNGV come from the germline V gene. V was trimmed by 2 bases and J by 6 bases, leaving 11 bases between them. The CDR3 is 14 residues long. In DNA form, the CDR3 reads TGTGCCAGCAGCTTATCGGCACTCATCAATGAGCAGTTCTTC. This gives the protein CASSLSALINEQFF.

The chain is built from TRBV12-3 or TRBV12-4 and TRBJ2-3; a possible D gene is TRBD2 (7 bases). Trimming took 7 bases from V and 13 from J, leaving 18 bases between them. The CDR3 is 12 amino acids. This CDR3 is CASNLGEGDKYF. The CDR3 nucleotides read TGTGCCAGCAATCTTGGGGAGGGGGACAAGTATTTT.